The text below deals with one T cell receptor (beta chain). The CDR3 is made up of 15 amino acids. Germline CDR1 LNHNV, CDR2 YYDKDF (reference sequence). The ends were cut back, 0 bases at V and 6 bases at J, with 14 bases in the middle. This sample was taken from a study of technical replicates of blood from a handful of donors. The protocol was immunoSEQ multiplex PCR, while the TCRdb copy is restricted to in-frame clones and leaves out a portion. The data contain tens of thousands of clones, around 96% of them singletons. The receptor's source is a human donor in good health. Sequenced: T cells isolated from PBMCs. The V call is TRBV15, the J call TRBJ1-1; possible D gene TRBD1, 5 bases. The DNA of the CDR3 is TGTGCCACCAGCAGAGATAGGACAAGGCTTTCTGAAGCTTTCTTT. Amino acid sequence: CATSRDRTRLSEAFF.